Listed here are 5 T cell receptor beta chains from one sample, sequenced in a study of blood T cells in healthy people across ages. A J-beta primer mix and a sample-barcoded 5' primer were used in a second PCR of about 7 to 12 cycles. TCRdb ran MiXCR on the 5' RACE reads and lists one entry per CDR3 protein. The repertoire holds around 1.5 million distinct CDR3 sequences, with roughly 32% as singletons. Sequences were obtained from blood. The source is a woman under 40 in good health.

The table lists this clonotype with a few counts. The chain uses TRBV5-1 and TRBJ2-3, with no clear D. Per germline, CDR1 SGHRS and CDR2 YFSETQ. The CDR3 covers 15 residues. Trimming cost V 0 bases and J 4 bases, with 12 bases left between them. The CDR3 coding sequence is TGCGCCAGCAGCTTGGCTGGGAATGGAGCAGATACGCAGTATTTT. Translated: CASSLAGNGADTQYF.

This clonotype came up a few times. One base away lies a much larger clone, so this may be a sequencing read error. The genes are TRBV29-1 and TRBJ2-5, with 7 bases fitting TRBD1. Germline V gene lookup returns CDR1 SQVTM and CDR2 ANQGSEA. This CDR3 spans 16 amino acids. CDR3 sequence reads: CSVEDLRTGLQGTQYF. CDR3 coding DNA: TGCAGCGTTGAAGATCTCCGGACAGGCCTCCAAGGGACCCAGTACTTC.

This chain connects TRBV20-1 to TRBJ2-1, with unresolved D. V lost 5 bases to trimming and J lost 10 bases, with 12 bases between them. The CDR3 totals 11 residues. The germline gives CDR1 DFQATT, CDR2 SNEGSKA (reference sequence). The CDR3 bases are TGCAGTGCTCCTAGTTCCCGGGAGCAGTTCTTC. Its protein product is CSAPSSREQFF.

CDR3 nucleotide sequence: TGTGCCAGCAGCGCGAGCCCCACAGGGGAAAACGAGCAGTACTTC. It codes for CASSASPTGENEQYF. V usage is TRBV13 and J usage is TRBJ2-7; 7 bases are a match to TRBD1. The V gene's germline CDR1 is PRHDT and CDR2 FYEKMQ (reference sequence). The V segment lost 5 bases and the J segment 5 bases; nucleotides outside the gene matches: 12. The CDR3 loop spans 15 amino acids.

This clonotype showed up just a few times. The chain joins TRBV6-5 to TRBJ2-1; D not certain. Trimming removed 2 bases from V and 0 bases from J, with 8 bases in between. CDR1 is MNHEY and CDR2 is SVGAGI in the germline V gene. The CDR3 runs 15 residues. CDR3 amino acids: CASSYGESSYNEQFF. The CDR3 DNA sequence: TGTGCCAGCAGTTACGGCGAGAGCTCCTACAATGAGCAGTTCTTC.